The clone carrying this T cell receptor (beta chain) was observed a single time. No antigen is known for it. The data were obtained in a study of memory CD4+ T cells and cytomegalovirus serostatus. Study summary: This sample comes from healthy Belgian adults, eight to ten CMV seropositive, approximately 24 seronegative. Study-level points and caveats: Each of some 67 CMV-associated TCRbeta sequences occurred in one to five individuals. Suggested: most of the CMV-linked TCR signature lies in CD4+ memory cells.

Germline loops: CDR1 SGDLS, CDR2 YYNGEE. The CDR3 loop spans 15 amino acids. The junction had 3 bases not matched to a gene; V was cut back by 3 bases and J by 5 bases. The table came from immunoSEQ multiplex PCR; TCRdb's copy has only in-frame clones and leaves some out. The sample holds tens of thousands of clones, 65% to 80% seen once. Single viable CD3+CD4+CD8-CD45RO+ cells were sorted as the memory CD4+ T cells. The TCR sequence derives from an adult in good health and CMV-seropositive. The chain uses TRBV9 and TRBJ2-1; 12 nucleotides align to TRBD2. Input material: memory CD4+ T cells from blood. The CDR3 spells CASSEWTSGNNEQFF. Here the CDR3 DNA reads TGTGCCAGCAGCGAATGGACTAGCGGGAACAATGAGCAGTTCTTC.